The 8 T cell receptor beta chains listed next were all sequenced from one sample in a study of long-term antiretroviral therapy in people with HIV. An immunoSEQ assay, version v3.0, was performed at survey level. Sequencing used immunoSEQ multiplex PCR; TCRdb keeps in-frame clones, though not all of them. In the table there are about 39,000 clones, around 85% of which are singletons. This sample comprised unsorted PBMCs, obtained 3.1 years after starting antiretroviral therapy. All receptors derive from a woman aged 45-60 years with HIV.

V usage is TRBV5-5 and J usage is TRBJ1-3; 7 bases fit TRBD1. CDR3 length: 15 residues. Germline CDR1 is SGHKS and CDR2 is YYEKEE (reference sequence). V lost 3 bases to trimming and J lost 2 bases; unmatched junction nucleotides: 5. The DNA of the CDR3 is TGTGCCAGCAGCTACGAGGGGGCGGCTGGAAACACCATATATTTT. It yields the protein CASSYEGAAGNTIYF.

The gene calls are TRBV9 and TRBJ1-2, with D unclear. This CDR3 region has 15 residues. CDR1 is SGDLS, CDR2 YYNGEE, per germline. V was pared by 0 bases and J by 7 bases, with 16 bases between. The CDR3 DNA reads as TGTGCCAGCAGCGTAGTCAGCCCTCGGATTTCTGGCTACACCTTC. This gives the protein CASSVVSPRISGYTF.

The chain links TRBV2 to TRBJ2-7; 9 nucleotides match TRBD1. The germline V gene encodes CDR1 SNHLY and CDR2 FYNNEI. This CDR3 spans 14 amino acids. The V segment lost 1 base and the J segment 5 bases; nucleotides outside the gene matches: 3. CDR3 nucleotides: TGTGCCAGCAGTGAAGGTCGGACAGGGGACGAGCAGTACTTC. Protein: CASSEGRTGDEQYF.

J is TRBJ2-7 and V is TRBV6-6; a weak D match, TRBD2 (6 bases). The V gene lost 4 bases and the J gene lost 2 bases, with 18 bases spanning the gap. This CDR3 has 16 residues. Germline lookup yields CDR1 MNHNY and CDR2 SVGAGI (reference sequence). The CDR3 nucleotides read TGTGCCAGCAGTTGGGGGGAAACTACCTTCCCCTACGAGCAGTACTTC. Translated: CASSWGETTFPYEQYF.

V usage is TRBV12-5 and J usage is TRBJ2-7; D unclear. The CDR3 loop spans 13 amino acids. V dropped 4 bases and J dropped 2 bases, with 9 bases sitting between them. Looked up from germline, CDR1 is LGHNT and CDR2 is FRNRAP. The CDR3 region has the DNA TGTGCTAGTGGTTCGTTGACAACCTACGAGCAGTACTTC. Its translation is CASGSLTTYEQYF. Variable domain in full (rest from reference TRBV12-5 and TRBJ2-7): DARVTQTPRHKVTEMGQEVTMRCQPILGHNTVFWYRQTMMQGLELLAYFRNRAPLDDSGMPKDRFSAEMPDATLATLKIQPSEPRDSAVYFCASGSLTTYEQYFGPGTRLTVT.

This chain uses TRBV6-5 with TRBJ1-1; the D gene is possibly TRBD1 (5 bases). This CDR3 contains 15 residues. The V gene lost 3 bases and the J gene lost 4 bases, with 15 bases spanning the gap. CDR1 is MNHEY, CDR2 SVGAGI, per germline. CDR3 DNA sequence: TGTGCCAGCAGTTATTTTGGTCACGGGGGCACTGAAGCTTTCTTT. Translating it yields CASSYFGHGGTEAFF.

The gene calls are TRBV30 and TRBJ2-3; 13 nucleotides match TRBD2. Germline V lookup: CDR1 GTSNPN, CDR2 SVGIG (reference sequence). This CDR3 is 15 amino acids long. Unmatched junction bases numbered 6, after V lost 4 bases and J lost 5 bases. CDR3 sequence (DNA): TGTGCCTGGACCGTCGGGACTAGCGGGGAAGATACGCAGTATTTT. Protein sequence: CAWTVGTSGEDTQYF.

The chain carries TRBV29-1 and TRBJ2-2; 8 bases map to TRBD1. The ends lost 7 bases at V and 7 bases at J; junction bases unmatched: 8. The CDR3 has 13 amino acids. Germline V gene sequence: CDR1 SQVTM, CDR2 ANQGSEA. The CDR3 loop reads CSADRGDSGELFF. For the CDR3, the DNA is TGCAGCGCAGACAGGGGAGATAGCGGGGAGCTGTTTTTT.